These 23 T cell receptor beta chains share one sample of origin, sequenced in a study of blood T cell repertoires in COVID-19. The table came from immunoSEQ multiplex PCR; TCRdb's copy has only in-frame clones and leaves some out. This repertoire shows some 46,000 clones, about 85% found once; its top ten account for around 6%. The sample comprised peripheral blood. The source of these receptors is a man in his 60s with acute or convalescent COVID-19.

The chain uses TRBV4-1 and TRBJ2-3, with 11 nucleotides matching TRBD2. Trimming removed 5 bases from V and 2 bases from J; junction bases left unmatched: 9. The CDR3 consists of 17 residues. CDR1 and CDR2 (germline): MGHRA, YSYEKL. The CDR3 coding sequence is TGCGCCAGCAGCTACCGAATAGCGGGAGGGCTCACAGATACGCAGTATTTT. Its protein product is CASSYRIAGGLTDTQYF.

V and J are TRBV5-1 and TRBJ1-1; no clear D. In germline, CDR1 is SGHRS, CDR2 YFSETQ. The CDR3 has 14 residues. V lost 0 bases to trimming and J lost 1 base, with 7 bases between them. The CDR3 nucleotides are TGCGCCAGCAGCTTGGACCGGGGGAACACTGAAGCTTTCTTT. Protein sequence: CASSLDRGNTEAFF.

The CDR3, as DNA: TGCGCCACCGGAGCGAGAGCTGGCTACACCTTC. This sequence encodes CATGARAGYTF. The V call is TRBV10-1, the J call TRBJ1-2; D not certain. In germline, CDR1 is WNHNN, CDR2 SYGVQD (reference sequence). This CDR3 has 11 residues. V lost 10 bases, J lost 7 bases, and 13 bases lay in between.

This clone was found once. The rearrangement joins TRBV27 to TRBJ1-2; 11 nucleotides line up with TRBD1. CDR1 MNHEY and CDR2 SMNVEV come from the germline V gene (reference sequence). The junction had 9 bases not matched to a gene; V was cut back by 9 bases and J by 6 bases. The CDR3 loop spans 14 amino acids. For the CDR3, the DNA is TGTGCCAGTGCACGGGACAGGGGGACGGATGGCTACACCTTC. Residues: CASARDRGTDGYTF.

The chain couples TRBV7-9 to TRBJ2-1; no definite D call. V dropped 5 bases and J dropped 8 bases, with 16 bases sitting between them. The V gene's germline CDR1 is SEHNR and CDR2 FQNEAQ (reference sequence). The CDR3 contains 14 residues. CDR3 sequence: CASSPRNLRDEQFF. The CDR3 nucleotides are TGTGCCAGCAGCCCCAGAAATTTACGGGATGAGCAGTTCTTC.

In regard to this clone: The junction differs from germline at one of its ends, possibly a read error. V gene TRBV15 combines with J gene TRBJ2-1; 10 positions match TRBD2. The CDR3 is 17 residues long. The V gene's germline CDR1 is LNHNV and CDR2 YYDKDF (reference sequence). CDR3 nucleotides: TGTGCCACCAGCAGAGGGTTGACTAGCGGGTCCTACGATGAGCAGTTCTTC. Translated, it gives CATSRGLTSGSYDEQFF.

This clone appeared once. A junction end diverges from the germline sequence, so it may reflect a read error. The CDR3 sequence is CSVDLFSHNEQFF. In nucleotides, the CDR3 is TGCAGCGTTGATCTATTCTCCCACAATGAGCAGTTCTTC. V usage is TRBV29-1 and J usage is TRBJ2-1; D call uncertain. This CDR3 contains 13 residues. The germline V gene has CDR1 SQVTM and CDR2 ANQGSEA.

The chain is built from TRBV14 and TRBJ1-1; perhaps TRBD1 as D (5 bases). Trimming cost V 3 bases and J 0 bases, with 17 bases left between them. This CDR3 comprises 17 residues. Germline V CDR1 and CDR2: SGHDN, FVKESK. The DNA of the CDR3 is TGTGCCAGCAGCCACCCGGGGGTTGGGATTATGAACACTGAAGCTTTCTTT. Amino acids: CASSHPGVGIMNTEAFF. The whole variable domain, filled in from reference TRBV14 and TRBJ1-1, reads EAGVTQFPSHSVIEKGQTVTLRCDPISGHDNLYWYRRVMGKEIKFLLHFVKESKQDESGMPNNRFLAERTGGTYSTLKVQPAELEDSGVYFCASSHPGVGIMNTEAFFGQGTRLTVV.

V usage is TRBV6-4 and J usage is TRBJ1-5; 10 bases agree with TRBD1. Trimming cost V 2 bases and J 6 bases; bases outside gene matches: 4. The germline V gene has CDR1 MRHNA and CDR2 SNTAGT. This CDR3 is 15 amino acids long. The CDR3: CASSDRRDRGQPQHF. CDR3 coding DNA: TGTGCCAGCAGTGACAGGAGGGACAGGGGTCAGCCCCAGCATTTT.

The CDR3 region is CASQLGSNTYGYTF. As DNA, the CDR3 is TGTGCCTCCCAATTGGGCTCAAACACCTATGGCTACACCTTC. The chain couples TRBV19 to TRBJ1-2; no firm D call. CDR3 length equals 14 residues. V dropped 11 bases and J dropped 4 bases, with 20 bases sitting between them. The V gene's germline CDR1 is LNHDA and CDR2 SQIVND (reference sequence).

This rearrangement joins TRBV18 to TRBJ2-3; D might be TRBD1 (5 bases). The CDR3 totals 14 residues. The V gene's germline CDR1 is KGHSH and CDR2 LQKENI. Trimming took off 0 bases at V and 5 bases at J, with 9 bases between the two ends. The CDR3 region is CASSPPTGQDTQYF. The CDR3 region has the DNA TGTGCCAGCTCACCACCCACAGGCCAAGATACGCAGTATTTT.

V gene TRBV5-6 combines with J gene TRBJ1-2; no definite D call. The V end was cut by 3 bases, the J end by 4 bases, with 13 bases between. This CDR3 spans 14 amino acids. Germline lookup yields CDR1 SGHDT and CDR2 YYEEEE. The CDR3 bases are TGTGCCAGCAGCTGGAAACGGGGAGGCTATGGCTACACCTTC. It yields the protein CASSWKRGGYGYTF.

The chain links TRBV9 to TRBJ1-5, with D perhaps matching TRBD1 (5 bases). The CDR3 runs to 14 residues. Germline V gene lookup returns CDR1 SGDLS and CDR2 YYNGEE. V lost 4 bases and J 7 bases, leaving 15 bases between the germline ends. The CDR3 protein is CASSSGDSYQPQHF. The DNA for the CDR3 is TGTGCCAGCAGCTCGGGTGACAGCTACCAGCCCCAGCATTTT. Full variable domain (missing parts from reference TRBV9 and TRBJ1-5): DSGVTQTPKHLITATGQRVTLRCSPRSGDLSVYWYQQSLDQGLQFLIQYYNGEERAKGNILERFSAQQFPDLHSELNLSSLELGDSALYFCASSSGDSYQPQHFGDGTRLSIL.

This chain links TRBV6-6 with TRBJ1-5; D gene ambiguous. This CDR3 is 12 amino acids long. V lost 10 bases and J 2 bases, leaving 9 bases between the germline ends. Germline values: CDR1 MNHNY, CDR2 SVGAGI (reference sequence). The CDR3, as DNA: TGTGCCATCGGGAGGGGCAATCAGCCCCAGCATTTT. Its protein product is CAIGRGNQPQHF.

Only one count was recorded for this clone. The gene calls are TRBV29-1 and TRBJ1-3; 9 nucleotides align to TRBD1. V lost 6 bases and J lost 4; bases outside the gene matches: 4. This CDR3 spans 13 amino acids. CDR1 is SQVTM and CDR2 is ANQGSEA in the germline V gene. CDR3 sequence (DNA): TGCAGCGTAAGACAGGGGGGAGGAAACACCATATATTTT. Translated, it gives CSVRQGGGNTIYF.

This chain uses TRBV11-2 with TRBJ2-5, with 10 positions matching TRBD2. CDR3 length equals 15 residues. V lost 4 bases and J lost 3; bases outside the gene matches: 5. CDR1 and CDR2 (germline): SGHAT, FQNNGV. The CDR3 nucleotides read TGTGCCAGCAGCTCTCGGACTAGCGGAGAAGAGACCCAGTACTTC. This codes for CASSSRTSGEETQYF.

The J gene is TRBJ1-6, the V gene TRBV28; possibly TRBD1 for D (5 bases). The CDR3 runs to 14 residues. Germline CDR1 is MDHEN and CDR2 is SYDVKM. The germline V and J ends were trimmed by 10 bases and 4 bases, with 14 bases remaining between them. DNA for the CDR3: TGTGCCACGCGCGGGGCTTTTTATAATTCACCCCTCCACTTT. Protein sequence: CATRGAFYNSPLHF. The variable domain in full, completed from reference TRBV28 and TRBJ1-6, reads DVKVTQSSRYLVKRTGEKVFLECVQDMDHENMFWYRQDPGLGLRLIYFSYDVKMKEKGDIPEGYSVSREKKERFSLILESASTNQTSMYLCATRGAFYNSPLHFGNGTRLTVT.

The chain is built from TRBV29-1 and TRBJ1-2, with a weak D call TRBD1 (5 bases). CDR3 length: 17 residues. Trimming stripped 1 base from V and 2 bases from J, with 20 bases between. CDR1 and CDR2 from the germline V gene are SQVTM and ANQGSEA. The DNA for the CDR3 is TGCAGCGTTGAAGGCCGTTCCCAAGGGGTCCCAAACTATGGCTACACCTTC. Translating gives CSVEGRSQGVPNYGYTF. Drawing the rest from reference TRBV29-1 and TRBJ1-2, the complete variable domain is SAVISQKPSRDICQRGTSLTIQCQVDSQVTMMFWYRQQPGQSLTLIATANQGSEATYESGFVIDKFPISRPNLTFSTLTVSNMSPEDSSIYLCSVEGRSQGVPNYGYTFGSGTRLTVV.

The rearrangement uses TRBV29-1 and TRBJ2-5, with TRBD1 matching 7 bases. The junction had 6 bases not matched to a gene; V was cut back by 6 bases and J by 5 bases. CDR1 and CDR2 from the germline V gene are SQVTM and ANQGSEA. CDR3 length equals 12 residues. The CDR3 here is CSVLTGMETQYF. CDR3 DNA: TGCAGCGTCCTGACAGGGATGGAGACCCAGTACTTC.

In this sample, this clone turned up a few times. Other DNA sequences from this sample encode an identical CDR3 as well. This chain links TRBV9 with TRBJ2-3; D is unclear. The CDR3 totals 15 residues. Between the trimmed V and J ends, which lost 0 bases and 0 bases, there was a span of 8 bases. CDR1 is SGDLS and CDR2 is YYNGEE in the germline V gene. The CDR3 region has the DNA TGTGCCAGCAGCGTAGGAGCGAGCAGCACAGATACGCAGTATTTT. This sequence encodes CASSVGASSTDTQYF. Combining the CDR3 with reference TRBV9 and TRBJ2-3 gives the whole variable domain DSGVTQTPKHLITATGQRVTLRCSPRSGDLSVYWYQQSLDQGLQFLIQYYNGEERAKGNILERFSAQQFPDLHSELNLSSLELGDSALYFCASSVGASSTDTQYFGPGTRLTVL.

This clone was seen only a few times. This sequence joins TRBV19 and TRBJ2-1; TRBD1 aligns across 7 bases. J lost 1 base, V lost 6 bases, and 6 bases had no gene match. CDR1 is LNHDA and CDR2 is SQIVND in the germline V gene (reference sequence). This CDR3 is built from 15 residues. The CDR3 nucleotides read TGTGCCAGTAGGAGCTACAGGGGATCCTACAATGAGCAGTTCTTC. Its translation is CASRSYRGSYNEQFF.

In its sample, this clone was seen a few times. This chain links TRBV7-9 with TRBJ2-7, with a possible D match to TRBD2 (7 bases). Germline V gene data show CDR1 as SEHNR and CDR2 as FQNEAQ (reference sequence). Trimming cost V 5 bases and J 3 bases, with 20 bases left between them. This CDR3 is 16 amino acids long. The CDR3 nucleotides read TGTGCCAGCAGCCGGGGGGCGGGAGCAATTGTCTACGAGCAGTACTTC. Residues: CASSRGAGAIVYEQYF.

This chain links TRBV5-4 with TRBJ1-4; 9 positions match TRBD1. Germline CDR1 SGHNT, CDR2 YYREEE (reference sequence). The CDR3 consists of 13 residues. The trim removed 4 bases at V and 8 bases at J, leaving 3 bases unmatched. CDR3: CASSGQGNEKLFF. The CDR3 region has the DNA TGTGCCAGCAGCGGACAGGGGAACGAAAAACTGTTTTTT.